The sequence of this T cell receptor (beta chain) was determined in a study of blood T cell repertoires in COVID-19. Study information: From T cells, B-cell-depleted T cells, or PBMCs came the material, which was cDNA or gDNA.

Assay used: immunoSEQ multiplex PCR; TCRdb lists only in-frame clones, some missing. Here the sample spans fewer than 400,000 clones, roughly 90% being singletons. From germline, CDR1 is KGHSH and CDR2 LQKENI. V was trimmed by 4 bases and J by 2 bases, leaving 9 bases between them. CDR3 length equals 13 residues. This clone showed up just a few times. The sequenced material came from PBMCs or T cells enriched from blood (not recorded which). The TCR was taken from a woman in her twenties or thirties who had been exposed to COVID-19. The chain links TRBV18 to TRBJ2-7; weak D call: TRBD1 (6 bases). This chain's CDR3 is CASSQGEAYEQYF. CDR3 in DNA: TGTGCCAGCTCACAGGGGGAAGCCTACGAGCAGTACTTC.